The subject of this entry is one T cell receptor beta chain. Its antigen is unidentified. Sorted populations were all over 95% pure. Germline V gene data show CDR1 as SEHNR and CDR2 as FQNEAQ (reference sequence). The V end lost 5 bases, the J end lost 5 bases, and 21 bases lay between the germline ends. This CDR3 comprises 16 residues. This entry is derived from a study of beta chain features in type 1 diabetes. Study at large: No patient-donor differences in age, gender, total cells or subset yield. Broader study findings: Type 1 diabetes patients had TCRB CDR3s that were shorter (moderately but significantly so) in all four CD4+ subsets. Patients' naive, central memory and Treg TCRB repertoires seemed closer to one another than those of healthy donors.

The entirety of the isolated RNA underwent reverse transcription, so expressed TCRB transcripts were sequenced. The protocol was immunoSEQ multiplex PCR, while the TCRdb copy is restricted to in-frame clones and leaves out a portion. The table shows tens of thousands of clones, with approximately 53% occurring only once. The sequence was collected from a man aged 30-40 years with type 1 diabetes. The chain joins TRBV7-9 to TRBJ2-5; the D gene is possibly TRBD2 (6 bases). Sequenced material: stem cell memory CD4+ T cells from blood. The CDR3 DNA reads TGTGCCAGCAGCACCAGGACACCGGATGGGGGGGAGACCCAGTACTTC. Translating gives CASSTRTPDGGETQYF.